These 23 T cell receptor beta chains were all obtained from the same sample, sequenced in a study of blood T cell repertoires in COVID-19. Using immunoSEQ multiplex PCR, the repertoire was profiled, and TCRdb retains in-frame clones only, with some absent. Here the sample spans about 410,000 clones, nearly 90% being singletons. The sequencing sample was made of PBMCs or T cells enriched from blood (not recorded which). The receptors derive from a woman in her twenties or thirties who had recovered from COVID-19.

This chain links TRBV13 with TRBJ1-4; no reliable D call. Trimming cost V 3 bases and J 3 bases, with 8 bases left between them. Germline values: CDR1 PRHDT, CDR2 FYEKMQ (reference sequence). The CDR3 contains 14 residues. The CDR3 DNA is TGTGCCAGCAGCTTCGGGAGGGCTAATGAAAAACTGTTTTTT. Its protein product is CASSFGRANEKLFF.

This chain uses TRBV6-1 with TRBJ2-2, with D possibly TRBD1 on 5 matching bases. Germline V CDR1 and CDR2: MNHNS, SASEGT. The CDR3 spans 13 residues. The V end lost 2 bases, the J end lost 7 bases, and 8 bases lay between the germline ends. The CDR3 bases are TGTGCCAGCAGTGAATACCAGGGCGGGGAGCTGTTTTTT. Translation: CASSEYQGGELFF.

The rearrangement joins TRBV21-1 to TRBJ1-5; the table assigns TRBD1, which was not confirmed against the DNA. TRBV21-1 is recorded as a pseudogene. CDR3 length: 23 residues. In DNA form, the CDR3 reads TGTGCCAGCAGCAAAAAGTTGATACCCGGGACAGGGAGGACTTCCTATAGCAATCAGCCCCAGCATTTT. It encodes CASSKKLIPGTGRTSYSNQPQHF.

This rearrangement joins TRBV29-1 to TRBJ2-5; 9 bases fit TRBD1. Looked up from germline, CDR1 is SQVTM and CDR2 is ANQGSEA. The CDR3 length is 12 residues. This CDR3 is CSHRGPGETQYF. DNA of the CDR3: TGCAGTCACAGGGGGCCTGGAGAGACCCAGTACTTC.

This clone was seen once. The rearrangement uses TRBV6-5 and TRBJ2-5, with 7 nucleotides matching TRBD1. With V trimmed by 6 bases and J by 6 bases, 10 bases remained unmatched. The germline gives CDR1 MNHEY, CDR2 SVGAGI. The length of the CDR3 is 14 residues. The CDR3 bases are TGTGCCAGCAGCCGAGGGGGCGACAGGAAGACCCAGTACTTC. Residues: CASSRGGDRKTQYF.

This chain uses TRBV12-3 or TRBV12-4 with TRBJ2-7, with D possibly TRBD2 on 5 matching bases. V was trimmed by 8 bases and J by 0 bases, leaving 11 bases between them. CDR3 length: 13 amino acids. DNA of the CDR3: TGTGCCAGCGGACTTTTGAGCTCCTACGAGCAGTACTTC. It yields the protein CASGLLSSYEQYF.

The rearrangement links TRBV9 to TRBJ2-2; TRBD2 matches 11 bases. CDR3 size: 16 residues. V gave up 3 bases and J gave up 6 bases; unmatched junction bases: 7. CDR1 is SGDLS and CDR2 is YYNGEE in the germline V gene. The CDR3 DNA reads TGTGCCAGCAGCGACCTAGCGGGGGGTCGTGCCGGGGAGCTGTTTTTT. This gives the protein CASSDLAGGRAGELFF.

The chain joins TRBV18 to TRBJ2-2, with 12 bases aligning to TRBD2. From germline, CDR1 is KGHSH and CDR2 LQKENI. CDR3 length: 16 amino acids. With 3 bases clipped from V and 2 bases from J, the junction kept 1 base outside the gene matches. CDR3 in amino acids: CASSPTSGSNTGELFF. Here the CDR3 DNA reads TGTGCCAGCTCACCGACTAGCGGGAGTAACACCGGGGAGCTGTTTTTT.

This clone occurred a few times. The rearrangement joins TRBV4-3 to TRBJ1-6; TRBD1 aligns across 7 bases. V lost 2 bases and J lost 5; bases outside the gene matches: 6. The CDR3 totals 16 residues. The germline CDR1 and CDR2 sequences are LGHNA and YSLEER. CDR3 in amino acids: CASSQSFGTDNSPLHF. As DNA, the CDR3 is TGCGCCAGCAGCCAAAGCTTCGGGACAGATAATTCACCCCTCCACTTT.

This chain links TRBV4-1 with TRBJ2-7; unclear D gene. Germline V lookup: CDR1 MGHRA, CDR2 YSYEKL. V was pared by 1 base and J by 4 bases, with 8 bases between. The CDR3 is 13 residues long. CDR3 amino acids: CASSQGVPYEQYF. CDR3 sequence (DNA): TGCGCCAGCAGCCAAGGTGTTCCTTACGAGCAGTACTTC.

This clone showed up just a few times. The chain couples TRBV3-1 (or the pseudogene TRBV3-2) to TRBJ2-7; the match to TRBD1 covers 8 bases. This CDR3 region has 16 residues. The V gene's germline CDR1 is LGHDT and CDR2 YNNKEL (reference sequence). V shed 4 bases and J 0 bases; nucleotides not matched to a gene: 8. CDR3: CASSLRDRTFSYEQYF. The CDR3 bases are TGTGCCAGCAGCCTACGGGACAGGACCTTCTCCTACGAGCAGTACTTC.

This chain connects TRBV27 to TRBJ2-6; D is perhaps TRBD1 (5 bases). Trimming removed 5 bases from V and 0 bases from J, with 11 bases in between. Germline V CDR1 and CDR2: MNHEY, SMNVEV (reference sequence). This CDR3 is built from 16 residues. CDR3 bases: TGTGCCAGCAGTGCAGGGTCATTCTCTGGGGCCAACGTCCTGACTTTC. This sequence encodes CASSAGSFSGANVLTF.

V is TRBV13 and J is TRBJ2-3; TRBD2 is a possible D gene (6 bases). V dropped 1 base and J dropped 0 bases, with 14 bases sitting between them. Germline V gives CDR1 PRHDT, CDR2 FYEKMQ (reference sequence). The CDR3 has 17 residues. CDR3 nucleotide sequence: TGTGCCAGCAGCTTAGATTCTCGGGGGAGTAGCACAGATACGCAGTATTTT. This codes for CASSLDSRGSSTDTQYF.

V usage is TRBV3-1 (or the pseudogene TRBV3-2) and J usage is TRBJ1-4; perhaps TRBD1 as D (5 bases). Trimming removed 1 base at V and 7 bases at J, with 16 bases between. The germline V gene has CDR1 LGHDT and CDR2 YNNKEL (reference sequence). CDR3 size: 16 residues. The chain's CDR3 is CASSQVWRQGGEKLFF. The CDR3 DNA sequence: TGTGCCAGCAGCCAAGTTTGGCGGCAGGGTGGTGAAAAACTGTTTTTT.

This clone appeared a single time. One junction end does not reproduce the germline sequence, and a read error may be involved. The same CDR3 is also encoded by other DNA sequences in this sample. The rearrangement joins TRBV19 to TRBJ1-1; perhaps TRBD1 as D (5 bases). The CDR3 totals 14 residues. Germline-derived CDR1 and CDR2 are LNHDA and SQIVND (reference sequence). The CDR3 loop reads CASSTRERNTEAFF. The CDR3, as DNA: TGCGCCAGTAGTACCAGGGAAAGGAACACTGAAGCTTTCTTT.

This clone was observed a handful of times. The chain couples TRBV7-6 to TRBJ1-1; 7 nucleotides agree with TRBD1. The CDR3 has 15 amino acids. From germline, CDR1 is SGHVS and CDR2 FNYEAQ. The J segment lost 5 bases and the V segment lost 5 bases, leaving 11 bases of the junction unmatched. The CDR3, as DNA: TGTGCCAGCAGCCCTGGGACAGCCAGGGGTACTGAAGCTTTCTTT. Translation: CASSPGTARGTEAFF.

V usage is TRBV6-5 and J usage is TRBJ2-7; maybe TRBD1 (6 bases). With 5 bases removed from V and 3 bases from J, the gap between germline ends came to 17 bases. Looked up from germline, CDR1 is MNHEY and CDR2 is SVGAGI. The CDR3 spans 15 residues. CDR3 protein: CASSTTGTQNYEQYF. The CDR3 DNA reads as TGTGCCAGCAGTACCACCGGGACACAAAACTACGAGCAGTACTTC.

The chain carries TRBV3-1 (or the pseudogene TRBV3-2) and TRBJ1-1; tentatively, D is TRBD1 (5 bases). Between the trimmed V and J ends, which lost 0 bases and 1 base, there was a span of 9 bases. The CDR3 runs to 15 residues. Germline loops: CDR1 LGHDT, CDR2 YNNKEL (reference sequence). CDR3 amino acids: CASSQESRANTEAFF. CDR3 coding DNA: TGTGCCAGCAGCCAAGAAAGCAGGGCGAACACTGAAGCTTTCTTT.

This chain links TRBV27 with TRBJ2-7; TRBD1 matches 7 bases. V lost 6 bases, J lost 4 bases, and 12 bases stayed unmatched. This CDR3 has 15 residues. Germline V lookup: CDR1 MNHEY, CDR2 SMNVEV (reference sequence). The DNA of the CDR3 is TGTGCCAGCAGCCTATGGCGGACAGGATCTTACGAGCAGTACTTC. Its translation: CASSLWRTGSYEQYF.

V is TRBV3-1 (or the pseudogene TRBV3-2) and J is TRBJ1-1; D not resolved. Germline values: CDR1 LGHDT, CDR2 YNNKEL (reference sequence). V gave up 4 bases and J gave up 0 bases, with 3 bases separating them. The CDR3 spans 12 residues. DNA for the CDR3: TGTGCCAGCAGCCTCTTGAACACTGAAGCTTTCTTT. This sequence encodes CASSLLNTEAFF.

This rearrangement joins TRBV7-2 to TRBJ2-3; TRBD2 matches at 7 bases. This CDR3 is 14 amino acids long. CDR1 and CDR2 from the germline V gene are SGHTA and FQGNSA. Germline trimming cut 5 bases from V and 10 bases from J; bases unmatched to any gene: 12. The CDR3 is CASSPGLFRGAQYF. The CDR3 region has the DNA TGTGCCAGCAGCCCGGGACTATTCCGGGGGGCGCAGTATTTT.

V and J are TRBV2 and TRBJ2-1; tentatively, D is TRBD2 (6 bases). This CDR3 comprises 13 residues. Germline V gives CDR1 SNHLY, CDR2 FYNNEI. The germline V and J ends were trimmed by 4 bases and 7 bases, with 11 bases remaining between them. CDR3 amino acids: CASSGREWNEQFF. The CDR3 bases are TGTGCCAGCAGTGGTCGGGAGTGGAATGAGCAGTTCTTC.

CDR3 nucleotide sequence: TGTGCCAGCAGCCCCGGGGACAGGGGGCCGAGGGAGCAGTACTTC. Its translation is CASSPGDRGPREQYF. The V and J genes are TRBV5-4 and TRBJ2-7, with TRBD1 matching 12 bases. V lost 4 bases to trimming and J lost 7 bases; unmatched junction nucleotides: 9. The CDR3 loop spans 15 amino acids. CDR1 and CDR2 from the germline V gene are SGHNT and YYREEE (reference sequence).